The clone carrying this T cell receptor (beta chain) was observed at least ten times. The source of the sample is a study of blood T cell repertoires in COVID-19. As for the study in general: The United States, Italy and Spain were the sources of the acute and convalescent COVID-19 samples.

Original data processing: Amplified reference gene primers provided the basis for estimating nucleated cell counts. Sequencing was performed with immunoSEQ multiplex PCR; in TCRdb, only in-frame clones are kept and a portion is missing. V and J calls and clone size come straight from that table; D and trimming were deduced from the DNA. The data hold roughly 190,000 clones, with around 76% observed a single time. Germline-derived CDR1 and CDR2 are MDHEN and SYDVKM. V lost 5 bases to trimming and J lost 1 base, with 12 bases between them. There are 15 residues in the CDR3. The chain employs TRBV28 and TRBJ2-4, with a possible D match to TRBD1 (8 bases). The receptor was isolated from a woman between 45 and 60 years old with acute COVID-19. Sequencing was carried out using PBMCs or T cells enriched from blood (not recorded which). The CDR3, as DNA: TGTGCCAGCAGTGTACAGGGGGGGGCCAAAAACATTCAGTACTTC. It yields the protein CASSVQGGAKNIQYF.